The 30 T cell receptor beta chains in this list originate from one sample, sequenced in a study of blood T cell repertoires in COVID-19. Some clones are missing from TCRdb's copy, which holds only in-frame ones; the method was immunoSEQ multiplex PCR. The top ten clones hold under 2% of a sample with approximately 200,000 clones, roughly 87% of them seen once. The specimen sequenced was peripheral blood. All receptors derive from a man aged 35 to 55 with active or convalescent COVID-19.

The rearrangement joins TRBV28 to TRBJ1-2; 7 nucleotides agree with TRBD1. Germline V gene data show CDR1 as MDHEN and CDR2 as SYDVKM. The CDR3 covers 16 residues. V lost 3 bases, J lost 4 bases, and 11 bases stayed unmatched. The CDR3 DNA follows: TGTGCCAGCAGTTTTCAGCCAGGGGGTTTTGTCTATGGCTACACCTTC. This gives the protein CASSFQPGGFVYGYTF.

The V and J genes are TRBV28 and TRBJ1-4; maybe TRBD1 (5 bases). Trimming cost V 1 base and J 8 bases, with 17 bases left between them. This CDR3 comprises 16 residues. The germline gives CDR1 MDHEN, CDR2 SYDVKM. The CDR3: CASSLFGGKSYEKLFF. The CDR3 DNA reads TGTGCCAGCAGTTTATTCGGGGGAAAATCCTACGAAAAACTGTTTTTT.

This clone was detected only once. V gene TRBV28 combines with J gene TRBJ2-3; the D gene is possibly TRBD2 (7 bases). V lost 3 bases and J 4 bases, leaving 11 bases between the germline ends. CDR1 is MDHEN, CDR2 SYDVKM, per germline. This CDR3 contains 14 residues. CDR3 sequence (DNA): TGTGCCAGCAGTTTGGGGGGGGGCCCAGATACGCAGTATTTT. Translating it yields CASSLGGGPDTQYF. Complete variable domain (other parts from reference TRBV28 and TRBJ2-3): DVKVTQSSRYLVKRTGEKVFLECVQDMDHENMFWYRQDPGLGLRLIYFSYDVKMKEKGDIPEGYSVSREKKERFSLILESASTNQTSMYLCASSLGGGPDTQYFGPGTRLTVL.

This clone appeared once. The chain carries TRBV3-1 (or the pseudogene TRBV3-2) and TRBJ2-7; TRBD1 is a possible D gene (6 bases). Germline CDR1 and CDR2: LGHDT and YNNKEL (reference sequence). The CDR3 has 13 residues. The germline V and J ends were trimmed by 3 bases and 3 bases, with 9 bases remaining between them. The CDR3 nucleotides are TGTGCCAGCAGCCACCAGGGGAACTACGAGCAGTACTTC. This sequence encodes CASSHQGNYEQYF.

The genes are TRBV4-1 and TRBJ2-1; TRBD2 agrees at 11 bases. V gave up 1 base and J gave up 7 bases; unmatched junction bases: 12. Germline CDR1 reads MGHRA; CDR2 reads YSYEKL. The CDR3 is made up of 18 amino acids. The CDR3 nucleotides are TGCGCCAGCAGCCAAGTCGGCCTAGCGGGAGGAGGAGGGAATGAGCAGTTCTTC. It codes for CASSQVGLAGGGGNEQFF.

This clone was observed a single time. The CDR3, as DNA: TGTGCCAGCAGCCGGAGGGGAGGGCGGGAGACCGGGGAGCTGTTTTTT. This encodes CASSRRGGRETGELFF. The genes are TRBV11-2 and TRBJ2-2; TRBD2 matches 7 bases. Trimming cost V 5 bases and J 5 bases; bases outside gene matches: 11. CDR1 and CDR2 (germline): SGHAT, FQNNGV. The CDR3 extends over 16 amino acids.

The J gene is TRBJ1-2, the V gene TRBV7-2, with unresolved D. The CDR3 consists of 15 residues. The V end lost 4 bases, the J end lost 2 bases, and 14 bases lay between the germline ends. Germline CDR1 SGHTA, CDR2 FQGNSA. The CDR3 DNA follows: TGTGCCAGCAGCTCCCTTGACACTCGGAACTATGGCTACACCTTC. Translating it yields CASSSLDTRNYGYTF.

This rearrangement joins TRBV13 to TRBJ2-7; weak D call: TRBD1 (6 bases). This CDR3 is 12 amino acids long. V lost 5 bases to trimming and J lost 4 bases, with 9 bases between them. CDR1 is PRHDT and CDR2 is FYEKMQ in the germline V gene (reference sequence). The chain's CDR3 is CASSLTGYEQYF. CDR3 DNA: TGTGCCAGCAGCCTCACAGGGTACGAGCAGTACTTC.

CDR3 region: CASSAPPLAGQYF. CDR3 bases: TGTGCCAGCAGCGCCCCCCCCCTAGCGGGCCAGTACTTC. V gene TRBV9 combines with J gene TRBJ2-5; TRBD2 agrees at 8 bases. In germline, CDR1 is SGDLS, CDR2 YYNGEE. CDR3 size: 13 residues. Trimming cost V 3 bases and J 10 bases; bases outside gene matches: 8.

The chain employs TRBV6-6 and TRBJ1-2, with a weak D call TRBD1 (5 bases). This CDR3 is built from 13 residues. The V gene's germline CDR1 is MNHNY and CDR2 SVGAGI (reference sequence). The ends were cut back, 6 bases at V and 6 bases at J, with 14 bases in the middle. The CDR3 DNA is TGTGCCAGCAGCCCACAGGCACACGATGGCTACACCTTC. Residues: CASSPQAHDGYTF.

The genes are TRBV27 and TRBJ1-2, with a weak D call TRBD1 (6 bases). This CDR3 spans 17 amino acids. The germline V gene has CDR1 MNHEY and CDR2 SMNVEV (reference sequence). The V gene lost 0 bases and the J gene lost 4 bases, with 18 bases spanning the gap. The CDR3 here is CASSLSWEGVRSYGYTF. DNA for the CDR3: TGTGCCAGCAGTTTATCGTGGGAGGGGGTGAGGAGCTATGGCTACACCTTC.

The chain employs TRBV7-3 and TRBJ2-1; D call uncertain. V was cut by 5 bases and J by 0 bases, with 11 bases left in between. From germline, CDR1 is SGHTA and CDR2 FQGTGA. The length of the CDR3 is 15 residues. The CDR3 DNA reads TGTGCCAGCAGCCCCCATGCGAGCTCCTACAATGAGCAGTTCTTC. It codes for CASSPHASSYNEQFF.

This chain links TRBV7-3 with TRBJ1-1; D perhaps matches TRBD1 (6 bases). V lost 4 bases to trimming and J lost 1 base, with 7 bases between them. CDR1 is SGHTA, CDR2 FQGTGA, per germline. The CDR3 sequence is 13 residues long. Written as DNA, the CDR3 is TGTGCCAGCAGCTCGGACAGGAACACTGAAGCTTTCTTT. The encoded protein is CASSSDRNTEAFF.

This clone was counted between two and nine times. This chain joins TRBV27 and TRBJ2-2; D may be TRBD2 (6 bases). Trimming took off 9 bases at V and 1 base at J, with 12 bases between the two ends. This CDR3 region has 14 residues. Per germline, CDR1 MNHEY and CDR2 SMNVEV (reference sequence). The CDR3 DNA is TGTGCCAGTAAGAGCGGGCTGAACACCGGGGAGCTGTTTTTT. Its protein is CASKSGLNTGELFF.

V gene TRBV27 combines with J gene TRBJ2-5; 10 positions agree with TRBD2. The V and J ends lost 6 bases and 4 bases, in that order; junction bases with no gene match: 14. Germline lookup yields CDR1 MNHEY and CDR2 SMNVEV (reference sequence). There are 17 residues in the CDR3. The DNA of the CDR3 is TGTGCCAGCAGCGTAACTAGACTAGCGGGTGCCCGAGAGACCCAGTACTTC. Its translation is CASSVTRLAGARETQYF.

The V gene is TRBV19, the J gene TRBJ2-2; D possibly corresponds to TRBD1 (6 bases). The CDR3 is 17 amino acids. Per germline, CDR1 LNHDA and CDR2 SQIVND (reference sequence). V shed 9 bases and J shed 0 bases, with 20 bases lying between them. The CDR3 here is CASTKGQLNANTGELFF. The CDR3 DNA is TGTGCCAGCACCAAAGGACAGTTAAACGCGAACACCGGGGAGCTGTTTTTT.

The J gene is TRBJ1-1, the V gene TRBV20-1; no clear D gene. V lost 2 bases to trimming and J lost 4 bases, with 5 bases between them. CDR1 DFQATT and CDR2 SNEGSKA come from the germline V gene (reference sequence). The CDR3 totals 11 residues. CDR3 amino acids: CSARYTTEAFF. CDR3 sequence (DNA): TGCAGTGCTAGATACACCACTGAAGCTTTCTTT.

This chain links TRBV19 with TRBJ1-1, with TRBD1 matching 7 bases. The CDR3 contains 14 residues. The junction had 5 bases not matched to a gene; V was cut back by 7 bases and J by 0 bases. Germline CDR1 LNHDA, CDR2 SQIVND (reference sequence). CDR3 in amino acids: CASTKGQVNTEAFF. The CDR3, as DNA: TGTGCCAGTACCAAAGGACAGGTGAACACTGAAGCTTTCTTT. Full variable domain (remainder filled in from reference TRBV19 and TRBJ1-1): DGGITQSPKYLFRKEGQNVTLSCEQNLNHDAMYWYRQDPGQGLRLIYYSQIVNDFQKGDIAEGYSVSREKKESFPLTVTSAQKNPTAFYLCASTKGQVNTEAFFGQGTRLTVV.

This chain uses TRBV18 with TRBJ2-5; no firm D call. The CDR3 covers 17 residues. Trimming stripped 6 bases from V and 5 bases from J, with 25 bases between. The V gene's germline CDR1 is KGHSH and CDR2 LQKENI. CDR3 nucleotides: TGTGCCAGCTCCCCTCCGCCCCGCATCCTACCCAAGGAGACCCAGTACTTC. Its translation is CASSPPPRILPKETQYF.

This clone came up a few times. The chain recombines TRBV3-1 (or the pseudogene TRBV3-2) with TRBJ2-5; TRBD2 matches 9 bases. V lost 2 bases to trimming and J lost 4 bases; unmatched junction nucleotides: 17. This CDR3 region has 19 residues. From germline, CDR1 is LGHDT and CDR2 YNNKEL (reference sequence). CDR3 sequence (DNA): TGTGCCAGCAGCCAAAACCGAGCGGGAGGCGGGGGTTTAGGAGAGACCCAGTACTTC. Amino acid sequence: CASSQNRAGGGGLGETQYF.

This rearrangement joins TRBV28 to TRBJ1-6, with 9 bases aligning to TRBD1. This CDR3 region has 14 residues. Germline assignment: CDR1 MDHEN and CDR2 SYDVKM. Trimming cost V 6 bases and J 10 bases; bases outside gene matches: 7. The CDR3 sequence: CASSRQGEVSPLHF. The DNA for the CDR3 is TGTGCCAGCAGCCGACAGGGGGAGGTATCACCCCTCCACTTT.

This sequence joins TRBV19 and TRBJ1-1; no definite D call. CDR1 is LNHDA and CDR2 is SQIVND in the germline V gene (reference sequence). This CDR3 has 12 residues. V dropped 4 bases and J dropped 3 bases, with 6 bases sitting between them. For the CDR3, the DNA is TGTGCCAGTAGTACGGGTTACACTGAAGCTTTCTTT. Its protein is CASSTGYTEAFF.

This clone was found a few times. This chain links TRBV6-6 with TRBJ1-1; D may be TRBD1 (6 bases). Germline-derived CDR1 and CDR2 are MNHNY and SVGAGI (reference sequence). V was pared by 2 bases and J by 1 base, with 11 bases between. The CDR3 loop spans 15 amino acids. CDR3 in amino acids: CASSYTTTGNTEAFF. The DNA of the CDR3 is TGTGCCAGCAGTTACACAACGACAGGGAACACTGAAGCTTTCTTT.

CDR3 sequence reads: CAWSPTGNTIYF. The CDR3 bases are TGTGCCTGGAGTCCAACAGGAAACACCATATATTTT. The V call is TRBV30, the J call TRBJ1-3; no clear D gene. Germline lookup yields CDR1 GTSNPN and CDR2 SVGIG (reference sequence). This CDR3 is 12 amino acids long. Trimming left V 2 bases short and J 4 bases short, with 6 bases between.

V gene TRBV19 combines with J gene TRBJ2-5; D unresolved. Trimming shortened V by 1 base and J by 4 bases, and 7 bases separated the two germline ends. The germline V gene has CDR1 LNHDA and CDR2 SQIVND (reference sequence). The length of the CDR3 is 13 residues. The CDR3 DNA reads TGTGCCAGTAGTATAGGCCTAGGAGAGACCCAGTACTTC. Translation: CASSIGLGETQYF.

The V gene is TRBV5-1, the J gene TRBJ2-1, with 12 bases lining up with TRBD2. Unmatched junction bases numbered 1, after V lost 0 bases and J lost 0 bases. The germline V gene has CDR1 SGHRS and CDR2 YFSETQ. The length of the CDR3 is 17 residues. CDR3 coding DNA: TGCGCCAGCAGCTTGGAGACTAGCGGGGGCTCCTACAATGAGCAGTTCTTC. It codes for CASSLETSGGSYNEQFF.

The V call is TRBV5-1, the J call TRBJ1-4; possibly TRBD1 for D (6 bases). The CDR3 is 15 amino acids. Per the germline V gene, CDR1 is SGHRS and CDR2 is YFSETQ. The germline V and J ends were trimmed by 4 bases and 2 bases, with 12 bases remaining between them. For the CDR3, the DNA is TGCGCCAGCAGCAGACAGGTGGATACTAATGAAAAACTGTTTTTT. Translation gives CASSRQVDTNEKLFF.

At least ten counts were recorded for this clone. The chain has TRBV7-9 and TRBJ1-5, with 8 bases matching TRBD1. Germline CDR1 and CDR2: SEHNR and FQNEAQ (reference sequence). The CDR3 runs 15 residues. Germline trimming cut 2 bases from V and 3 bases from J; bases unmatched to any gene: 3. In DNA, the CDR3 is TGTGCCAGCAGCTTATGGACAGGGACCAATCAGCCCCAGCATTTT. Its translation: CASSLWTGTNQPQHF.

In its sample, this clone was seen a few times. The chain uses TRBV5-4 and TRBJ1-2; the match to TRBD1 covers 8 bases. This CDR3 has 14 residues. J was trimmed by 8 bases and V by 6 bases; bases with no gene match: 12. Per germline, CDR1 SGHNT and CDR2 YYREEE (reference sequence). The CDR3 spells CASTRQGRMVGYTF. In DNA form, the CDR3 reads TGTGCCAGCACTCGACAGGGGAGAATGGTAGGCTACACCTTC.

The chain has TRBV5-1 and TRBJ2-5; tentative D call: TRBD1 (6 bases). CDR1 and CDR2 from the germline V gene are SGHRS and YFSETQ. V was clipped by 3 bases and J by 5 bases, with 20 bases between them. The CDR3 extends over 16 amino acids. In nucleotides, the CDR3 is TGCGCCAGCAGCTACGGGGCTCGACACGGACAGGAGACCCAGTACTTC. Its protein is CASSYGARHGQETQYF. Together with reference TRBV5-1 and TRBJ2-5, the CDR3 gives the full variable domain: KAGVTQTPRYLIKTRGQQVTLSCSPISGHRSVSWYQQTPGQGLQFLFEYFSETQRNKGNFPGRFSGRQFSNSRSEMNVSTLELGDSALYLCASSYGARHGQETQYFGPGTRLLVL.